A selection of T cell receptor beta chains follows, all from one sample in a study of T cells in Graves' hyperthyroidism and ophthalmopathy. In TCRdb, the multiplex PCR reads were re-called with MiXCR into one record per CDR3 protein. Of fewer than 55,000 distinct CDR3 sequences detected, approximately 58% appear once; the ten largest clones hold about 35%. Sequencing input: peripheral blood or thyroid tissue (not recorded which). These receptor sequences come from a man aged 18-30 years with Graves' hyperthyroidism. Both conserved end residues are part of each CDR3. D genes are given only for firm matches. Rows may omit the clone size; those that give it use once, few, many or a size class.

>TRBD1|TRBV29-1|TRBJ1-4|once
TGCAGCGTGAGGGACAGGACTAATGAAAAACTGTTTTTT
CSVRDRTNEKLFF
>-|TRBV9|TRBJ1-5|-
TGTGCCAGCAGCGCCGGAAGGAGCAATCAGCCCCAGCATTTT
CASSAGRSNQPQHF
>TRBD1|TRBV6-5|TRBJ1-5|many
TGTGCCAGCAGTTACGACAGGGACCGGCCCCAGCATTTT
CASSYDRDRPQHF
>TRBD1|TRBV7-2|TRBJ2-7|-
TGTGCCAGCAGCTTGCAGGGGGCCGAGCAGTACTTC
CASSLQGAEQYF
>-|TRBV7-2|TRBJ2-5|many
TGTGCCAGCAGCTTAGCGCGTATCGGGGGAGAGACCCAGTACTTC
CASSLARIGGETQYF
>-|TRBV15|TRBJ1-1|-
TGTGCCACCAGCAGAGATCTTGGGAACACTGAAGCTTTCTTT
CATSRDLGNTEAFF
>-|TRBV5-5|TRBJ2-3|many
TGTGCCAGCAGCTTGGCCCCAACAGATACGCAGTATTTT
CASSLAPTDTQYF
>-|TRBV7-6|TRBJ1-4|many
TGTGCCAGCAGCCGAGACAGGCTTCATGAAAAACTGTTTTTT
CASSRDRLHEKLFF
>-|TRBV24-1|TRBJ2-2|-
TGTGCCACCAGTGACCAGGGGAGTCACACCGGGGAGCTGTTTTTT
CATSDQGSHTGELFF
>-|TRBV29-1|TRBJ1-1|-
TGCAGCGTTGTTCAGGCGTCGAACACTGAAGCTTTCTTT
CSVVQASNTEAFF
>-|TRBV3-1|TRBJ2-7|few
TGTGCCAGCAGCCAAGCAGCCCGGGCCCTCACCGAGCAGTACTTC
CASSQAARALTEQYF
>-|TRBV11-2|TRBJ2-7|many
TGTGCCAGCAGCTTGTTCCAGGGCTACGAGCAGTACTTC
CASSLFQGYEQYF
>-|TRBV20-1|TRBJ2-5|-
TGCAGTGCTAGAGCGATATACGAGCAGGGAGAGACCCAGTACTTC
CSARAIYEQGETQYF
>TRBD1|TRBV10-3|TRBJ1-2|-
TGTGCCATCAGTGAAGGACAGGGTAAATACGGGCAGTCCTTC
CAISEGQGKYGQSF
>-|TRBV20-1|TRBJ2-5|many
TGCAGTGCCCGCGGGGTACAAGAGACCCAGTACTTC
CSARGVQETQYF
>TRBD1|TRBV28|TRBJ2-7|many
TGTGCCAGCAGTTTTCGGCCAGGGGGCGCATCAGGGTCCTACGAGCAGTACTTC
CASSFRPGGASGSYEQYF
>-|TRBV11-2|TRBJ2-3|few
TGTGCCAGCAGCAAAAGCGATCACGTCAGGGGCTACACAGATACGCAGTATTTT
CASSKSDHVRGYTDTQYF
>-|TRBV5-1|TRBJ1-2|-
TGCGCCAGCAGCTCATCCGGGACGCAGGGCTACACCTTC
CASSSSGTQGYTF
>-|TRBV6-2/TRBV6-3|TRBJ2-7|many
TGTGCCAGCAGTCGGGCAGGGGTATACGAGCAGTACTTC
CASSRAGVYEQYF